This is a list of T cell receptor beta chains from one sample in a study of cytomegalovirus exposure and HLA in healthy donors. Using immunoSEQ multiplex PCR, the repertoire was profiled, and TCRdb retains in-frame clones only, with some absent. The data show hundreds of thousands of clones, with roughly 84% seen just once and around 12% held by the top ten. The sequencing sample was made of PBMCs. The receptor set was obtained from a man aged 18-30 years in good health and CMV-seropositive. Both conserved end residues are part of each CDR3. Each record gives: CDR3 length, clone size, D gene, J gene, V gene, CDR3 DNA, CDR3 protein. The D gene is left open where the match is weak. Size values are once, few and many counts, or a class for expanded clones, and some rows have none.

CDR3 length: 16; clone size: -; D gene: TRBD1; J gene: TRBJ2-1; V gene: TRBV7-9; CDR3 DNA: TGTGCCAGCAGCTTAGGGACAGGGAATCCCTACAATGAGCAGTTCTTC; CDR3 protein: CASSLGTGNPYNEQFF
CDR3 length: 13; clone size: few; D gene: TRBD1; J gene: TRBJ2-7; V gene: TRBV7-2; CDR3 DNA: TGTGCCAGCAGCCCGGGACAGGGCCACGAGCAGTACTTC; CDR3 protein: CASSPGQGHEQYF
CDR3 length: 16; clone size: -; D gene: TRBD1; J gene: TRBJ1-5; V gene: TRBV4-1; CDR3 DNA: TGCGCCAGCAGCCAAGGAACAGGGGGTAACAATCAGCCCCAGCATTTT; CDR3 protein: CASSQGTGGNNQPQHF
CDR3 length: 15; clone size: -; D gene: TRBD1; J gene: TRBJ2-5; V gene: TRBV7-7; CDR3 DNA: TGTGCCAGCAGTATCAGACAGGGGGGTTGGGAGACCCAGTACTTC; CDR3 protein: CASSIRQGGWETQYF
CDR3 length: 13; clone size: few; D gene: -; J gene: TRBJ1-5; V gene: TRBV7-2; CDR3 DNA: TGTGCCAGCAGCTTAGGGCCCACTCAGCCCCAGCATTTT; CDR3 protein: CASSLGPTQPQHF
CDR3 length: 14; clone size: -; D gene: -; J gene: TRBJ2-5; V gene: TRBV5-6; CDR3 DNA: TGTGCCAGCAGCTTAGCACGGCTTCAGGAGACCCAGTACTTC; CDR3 protein: CASSLARLQETQYF
CDR3 length: 16; clone size: -; D gene: -; J gene: TRBJ2-2; V gene: TRBV2; CDR3 DNA: TGTGCCAGCAGTGAAGGGGACACTGCGAACACCGGGGAGCTGTTTTTT; CDR3 protein: CASSEGDTANTGELFF
CDR3 length: 13; clone size: -; D gene: -; J gene: TRBJ1-1; V gene: TRBV10-2; CDR3 DNA: TGCGCCAGCAGTTCCAGAATGAACACTGAAGCTTTCTTT; CDR3 protein: CASSSRMNTEAFF
CDR3 length: 15; clone size: once; D gene: -; J gene: TRBJ2-2; V gene: TRBV12-5; CDR3 DNA: TGTGCTAGTGGTTTAGGCGGGACGCCTACCGGGGAGCTGTTTTTT; CDR3 protein: CASGLGGTPTGELFF
CDR3 length: 14; clone size: -; D gene: -; J gene: TRBJ1-2; V gene: TRBV7-9; CDR3 DNA: TGTGCCAGCAGCCGACCCCCAGAGAACTATGGCTACACCTTC; CDR3 protein: CASSRPPENYGYTF
CDR3 length: 14; clone size: -; D gene: -; J gene: TRBJ1-1; V gene: TRBV6-1; CDR3 DNA: TGTGCCAGCAGTGATCAGGGCGCGGGCACTGAAGCTTTCTTT; CDR3 protein: CASSDQGAGTEAFF
CDR3 length: 14; clone size: -; D gene: TRBD1; J gene: TRBJ1-1; V gene: TRBV28; CDR3 DNA: TGTGCCAGCAGTTCCTCCGACAGGGCAGTTGAAGCTTTCTTT; CDR3 protein: CASSSSDRAVEAFF
CDR3 length: 15; clone size: -; D gene: TRBD2; J gene: TRBJ2-7; V gene: TRBV6-6; CDR3 DNA: TGTGCCAGCAGTTACCCCCTAGCGGGCTCCTACGAGCAGTACTTC; CDR3 protein: CASSYPLAGSYEQYF
CDR3 length: 14; clone size: few; D gene: -; J gene: TRBJ1-1; V gene: TRBV9; CDR3 DNA: TGTGCCAGCAGCCCCCGACTGTCGAACACTGAAGCTTTCTTT; CDR3 protein: CASSPRLSNTEAFF
CDR3 length: 17; clone size: -; D gene: -; J gene: TRBJ1-2; V gene: TRBV28; CDR3 DNA: TGTGCCAGCAGTTTAGTCAAAGGGTTACAGGGATGGGGCGGCTACACCTTC; CDR3 protein: CASSLVKGLQGWGGYTF
CDR3 length: 14; clone size: -; D gene: -; J gene: TRBJ2-1; V gene: TRBV5-1; CDR3 DNA: TGCGCCAGCAGCTTAAATCCGGGGTACAATGAGCAGTTCTTC; CDR3 protein: CASSLNPGYNEQFF
CDR3 length: 19; clone size: -; D gene: -; J gene: TRBJ1-5; V gene: TRBV7-9; CDR3 DNA: TGTGCCAGCAGCTTAGTGTCGGCAGGGGAAGCTAGTTTAGGTCAGCCCCAGCATTTT; CDR3 protein: CASSLVSAGEASLGQPQHF
CDR3 length: 14; clone size: -; D gene: -; J gene: TRBJ2-2; V gene: TRBV7-2; CDR3 DNA: TGTGCCAGCAGCTTAGCCAGGAACGCCGGGGAGCTGTTTTTT; CDR3 protein: CASSLARNAGELFF
CDR3 length: 14; clone size: -; D gene: TRBD2; J gene: TRBJ2-1; V gene: TRBV6-5; CDR3 DNA: TGTGCCAGCAGTTACGCGGGAGTCGTCAATGAGCAGTTCTTC; CDR3 protein: CASSYAGVVNEQFF
CDR3 length: 12; clone size: -; D gene: -; J gene: TRBJ2-7; V gene: TRBV10-3; CDR3 DNA: TGTGCCATCTCCCCCTTGATCGGTGAGCAGTACTTC; CDR3 protein: CAISPLIGEQYF
CDR3 length: 13; clone size: -; D gene: -; J gene: TRBJ2-3; V gene: TRBV29-1; CDR3 DNA: TGCAGCGTTGACACAGGGAGCACAGATACGCAGTATTTT; CDR3 protein: CSVDTGSTDTQYF
CDR3 length: 15; clone size: -; D gene: TRBD1; J gene: TRBJ2-1; V gene: TRBV25-1; CDR3 DNA: TGTGCCACCACAGGGGGACAGAGCTCCTACAATGAGCAGTTCTTC; CDR3 protein: CATTGGQSSYNEQFF
CDR3 length: 14; clone size: few; D gene: TRBD1; J gene: TRBJ2-7; V gene: TRBV30; CDR3 DNA: TGTGCCTGGAGGGGTGGGACAGGAATGTACGAGCAGTACTTC; CDR3 protein: CAWRGGTGMYEQYF